This T cell receptor beta chain was retrieved from a study of a mutant IDH1 vaccine in newly diagnosed glioma. Time point here: baseline, week 1 (first vaccination visit). Treatment specified: pre-vaccination baseline after standard-of-care therapy. The method was immunoSEQ multiplex PCR; TCRdb's version includes in-frame clones alone and lacks a portion of them. This table holds 85,000 to 100,000 clones, around 80% found once. CDR3 length: 14 amino acids. After removal of 1 base from V and 4 bases from J, the junction contained 2 bases not matched to a gene. Germline CDR1 GTSNPN, CDR2 SVGIG (reference sequence).

The sequencing here drew on PBMCs, taken from a glioma patient treated with radiotherapy, temozolomide or both. The receptor was derived from a man aged 35 to 55 with glioma. This chain uses TRBV30 with TRBJ2-3; 10 bases align to TRBD1. The CDR3 DNA follows: TGTGCCTGGAGTGGCGACAGGGGGCCAGATACGCAGTATTTT. This sequence encodes CAWSGDRGPDTQYF. Using reference TRBV30 and TRBJ2-3 for the parts outside the CDR3, the full variable domain is SQTIHQWPATLVQPVGSPLSLECTVEGTSNPNLYWYRQAAGRGLQLLFYSVGIGQISSEVPQNLSASRPQDRQFILSSKKLLLSDSGFYLCAWSGDRGPDTQYFGPGTRLTVL.